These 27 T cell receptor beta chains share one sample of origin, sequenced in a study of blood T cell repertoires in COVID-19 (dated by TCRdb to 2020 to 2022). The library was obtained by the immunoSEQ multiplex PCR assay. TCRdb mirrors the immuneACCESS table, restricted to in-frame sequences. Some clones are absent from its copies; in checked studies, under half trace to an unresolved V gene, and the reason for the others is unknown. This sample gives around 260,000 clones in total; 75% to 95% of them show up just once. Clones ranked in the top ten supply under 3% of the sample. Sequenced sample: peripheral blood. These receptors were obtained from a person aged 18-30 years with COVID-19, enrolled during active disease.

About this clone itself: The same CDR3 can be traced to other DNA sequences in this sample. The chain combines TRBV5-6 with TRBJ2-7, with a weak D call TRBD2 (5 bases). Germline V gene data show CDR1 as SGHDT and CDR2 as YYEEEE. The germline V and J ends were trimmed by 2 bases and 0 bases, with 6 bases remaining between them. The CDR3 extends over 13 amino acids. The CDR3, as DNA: TGTGCCAGCAGCTTTGGGAGCTCCTACGAGCAGTACTTC. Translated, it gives CASSFGSSYEQYF.

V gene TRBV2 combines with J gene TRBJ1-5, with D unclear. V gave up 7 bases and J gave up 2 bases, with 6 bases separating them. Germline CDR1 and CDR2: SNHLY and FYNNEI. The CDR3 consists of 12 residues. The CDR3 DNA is TGTGCCAGCAATTTAGGCAATCAGCCCCAGCATTTT. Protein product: CASNLGNQPQHF.

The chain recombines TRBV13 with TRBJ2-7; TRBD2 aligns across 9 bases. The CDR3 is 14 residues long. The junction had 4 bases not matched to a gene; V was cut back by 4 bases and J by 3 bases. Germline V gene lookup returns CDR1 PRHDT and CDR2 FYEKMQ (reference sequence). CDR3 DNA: TGTGCCAGCAGCTCGCGGGAGGGCCGCTACGAGCAGTACTTC. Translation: CASSSREGRYEQYF.

The CDR3 DNA sequence: TGTGCCAGCAGCTTCCCTAAGGGGTCGTCTAATGAAAAACTGTTTTTT. This sequence encodes CASSFPKGSSNEKLFF. The chain is built from TRBV7-9 and TRBJ1-4; tentatively, D is TRBD1 (5 bases). V lost 3 bases, J lost 3 bases, and 14 bases lay in between. The CDR3 length is 16 residues. Germline V gene sequence: CDR1 SEHNR, CDR2 FQNEAQ (reference sequence).

The CDR3 spells CASSSGLAGSTDTQYF. The DNA for the CDR3 is TGTGCCAGCAGTTCCGGACTAGCGGGGAGCACAGATACGCAGTATTTT. The chain joins TRBV27 to TRBJ2-3; 12 bases are a match to TRBD2. Germline V gene lookup returns CDR1 MNHEY and CDR2 SMNVEV (reference sequence). Germline trimming cut 4 bases from V and 0 bases from J; bases unmatched to any gene: 2. The CDR3 spans 16 residues.

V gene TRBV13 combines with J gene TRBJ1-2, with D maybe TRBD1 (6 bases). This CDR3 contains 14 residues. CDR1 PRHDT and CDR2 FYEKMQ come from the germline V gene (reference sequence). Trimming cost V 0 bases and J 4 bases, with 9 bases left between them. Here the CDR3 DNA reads TGTGCCAGCAGCTTAGGCCGGGACACCTATGGCTACACCTTC. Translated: CASSLGRDTYGYTF.

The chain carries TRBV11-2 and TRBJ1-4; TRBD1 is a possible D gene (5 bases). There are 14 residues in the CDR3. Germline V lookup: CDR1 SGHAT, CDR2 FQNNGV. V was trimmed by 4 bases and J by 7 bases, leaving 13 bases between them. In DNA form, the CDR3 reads TGTGCCAGCAGCTCCCAGGGAGGGGCTGAAAAACTGTTTTTT. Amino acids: CASSSQGGAEKLFF.

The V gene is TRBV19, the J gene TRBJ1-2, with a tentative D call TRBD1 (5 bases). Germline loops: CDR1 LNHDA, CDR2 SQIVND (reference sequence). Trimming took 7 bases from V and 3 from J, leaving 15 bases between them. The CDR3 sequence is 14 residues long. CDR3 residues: CASTARVGDYGYTF. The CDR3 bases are TGTGCCAGTACAGCCCGTGTAGGGGACTATGGCTACACCTTC.

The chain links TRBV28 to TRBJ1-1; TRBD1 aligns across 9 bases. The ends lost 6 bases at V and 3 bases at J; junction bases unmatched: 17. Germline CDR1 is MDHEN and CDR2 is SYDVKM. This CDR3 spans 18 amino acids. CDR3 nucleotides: TGTGCCAGCAGCCCCAGGACCGGGACAGGGTTTTATTACACTGAAGCTTTCTTT. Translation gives CASSPRTGTGFYYTEAFF.

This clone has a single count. The CDR3 DNA sequence: TGTGCCAGCAGAGGGGGCCTCGTCGCTTTCTTT. Translated: CASRGGLVAFF. The chain is built from TRBV2 and TRBJ1-1; 7 positions match TRBD1. Trimming at V came to 6 bases and at J to 11 bases, leaving 6 bases not matched to a gene. CDR3 size: 11 residues. Per germline, CDR1 SNHLY and CDR2 FYNNEI.

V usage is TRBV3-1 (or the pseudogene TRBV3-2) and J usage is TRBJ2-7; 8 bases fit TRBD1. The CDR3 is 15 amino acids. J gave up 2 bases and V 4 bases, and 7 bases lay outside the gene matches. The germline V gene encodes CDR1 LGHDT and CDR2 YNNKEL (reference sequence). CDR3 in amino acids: CASSPQDRVAYEQYF. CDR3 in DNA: TGTGCCAGCAGCCCTCAGGACAGGGTGGCCTACGAGCAGTACTTC.

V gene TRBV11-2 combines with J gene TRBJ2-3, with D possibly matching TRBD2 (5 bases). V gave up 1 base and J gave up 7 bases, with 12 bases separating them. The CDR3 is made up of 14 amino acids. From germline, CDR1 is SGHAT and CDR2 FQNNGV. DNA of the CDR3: TGTGCCAGCAGCTTAGGGGGTAGCGAACATACGCAGTATTTT. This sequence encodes CASSLGGSEHTQYF.

The CDR3 bases are TGTGCCAGTAGTCCCGGGACAGGGGGTCTGGAGACCCAGTACTTC. Translated, it gives CASSPGTGGLETQYF. The chain combines TRBV19 with TRBJ2-5; 11 positions match TRBD1. The CDR3 length is 15 residues. V gave up 5 bases and J gave up 5 bases; unmatched junction bases: 7. Germline values: CDR1 LNHDA, CDR2 SQIVND (reference sequence). Filled out from reference TRBV19 and TRBJ2-5, the complete variable domain reads DGGITQSPKYLFRKEGQNVTLSCEQNLNHDAMYWYRQDPGQGLRLIYYSQIVNDFQKGDIAEGYSVSREKKESFPLTVTSAQKNPTAFYLCASSPGTGGLETQYFGPGTRLLVL.

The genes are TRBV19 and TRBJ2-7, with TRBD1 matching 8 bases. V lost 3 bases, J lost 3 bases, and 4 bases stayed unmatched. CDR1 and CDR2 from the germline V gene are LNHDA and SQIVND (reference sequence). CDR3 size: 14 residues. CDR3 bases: TGTGCCAGTAGTATTACAGGGGGAGACTACGAGCAGTACTTC. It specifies CASSITGGDYEQYF.

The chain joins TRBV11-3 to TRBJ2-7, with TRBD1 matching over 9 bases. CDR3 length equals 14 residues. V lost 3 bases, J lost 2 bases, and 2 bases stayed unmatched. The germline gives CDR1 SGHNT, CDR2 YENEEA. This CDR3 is CASSFGQGPYEQYF. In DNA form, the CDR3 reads TGTGCCAGCAGCTTCGGACAGGGGCCCTACGAGCAGTACTTC.

The CDR3 sequence is CASSYAPTTRNEKLFF. The CDR3 DNA sequence: TGTGCCAGCAGTTACGCACCGACTACAAGGAATGAAAAACTGTTTTTT. This chain links TRBV6-5 with TRBJ1-4; no clear D. The germline V gene encodes CDR1 MNHEY and CDR2 SVGAGI. The ends were cut back, 2 bases at V and 5 bases at J, with 15 bases in the middle. The CDR3 contains 16 residues.

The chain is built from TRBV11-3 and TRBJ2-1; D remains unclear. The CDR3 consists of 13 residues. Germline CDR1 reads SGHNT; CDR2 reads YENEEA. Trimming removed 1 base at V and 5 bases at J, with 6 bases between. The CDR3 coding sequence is TGTGCCAGCAGCTTAGTCTCAGACAATGAGCAGTTCTTC. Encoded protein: CASSLVSDNEQFF.

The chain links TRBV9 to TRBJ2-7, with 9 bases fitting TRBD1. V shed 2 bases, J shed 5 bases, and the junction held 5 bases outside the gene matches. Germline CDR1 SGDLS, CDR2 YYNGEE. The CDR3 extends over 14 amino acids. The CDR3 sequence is CASSVGTGNHEQYF. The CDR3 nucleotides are TGTGCCAGCAGCGTCGGGACAGGGAACCACGAGCAGTACTTC.

The CDR3 DNA follows: TGTGCCAGCAGCCGCTCCAGGGGTGCAGATACGCAGTATTTT. It encodes CASSRSRGADTQYF. The chain uses TRBV7-8 and TRBJ2-3; D perhaps matches TRBD1 (6 bases). Trimming stripped 5 bases from V and 4 bases from J, with 13 bases between. CDR1 is SGHVS, CDR2 FQNEAQ, per germline. The CDR3 spans 14 residues.

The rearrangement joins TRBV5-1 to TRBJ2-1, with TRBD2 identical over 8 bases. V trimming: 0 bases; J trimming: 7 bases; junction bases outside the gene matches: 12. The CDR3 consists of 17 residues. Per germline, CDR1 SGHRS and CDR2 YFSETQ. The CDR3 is CASSLAGGGTRGNEQFF. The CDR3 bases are TGCGCCAGCAGCTTGGCCGGGGGCGGGACTAGGGGGAATGAGCAGTTCTTC.

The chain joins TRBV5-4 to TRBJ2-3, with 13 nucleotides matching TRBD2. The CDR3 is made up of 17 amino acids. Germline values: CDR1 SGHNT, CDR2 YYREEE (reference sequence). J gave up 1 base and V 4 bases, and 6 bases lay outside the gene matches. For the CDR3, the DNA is TGTGCCAGCAGCGGACTAGCGGGAGCCTACCGCACAGATACGCAGTATTTT. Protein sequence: CASSGLAGAYRTDTQYF.

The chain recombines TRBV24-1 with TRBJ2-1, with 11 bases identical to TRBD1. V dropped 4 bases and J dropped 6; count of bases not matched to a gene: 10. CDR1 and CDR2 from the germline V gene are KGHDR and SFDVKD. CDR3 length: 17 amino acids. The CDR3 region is CATSEYGGQGVFNEQFF. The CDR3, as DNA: TGTGCCACCAGTGAATACGGGGGACAGGGGGTTTTCAATGAGCAGTTCTTC.

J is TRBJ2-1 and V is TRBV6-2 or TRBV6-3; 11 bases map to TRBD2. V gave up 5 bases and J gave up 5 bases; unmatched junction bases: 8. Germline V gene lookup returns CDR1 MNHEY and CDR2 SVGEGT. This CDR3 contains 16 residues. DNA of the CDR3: TGTGCCAGCAGTGACCTACTAGCGGGGGCACACAATGAGCAGTTCTTC. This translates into CASSDLLAGAHNEQFF.

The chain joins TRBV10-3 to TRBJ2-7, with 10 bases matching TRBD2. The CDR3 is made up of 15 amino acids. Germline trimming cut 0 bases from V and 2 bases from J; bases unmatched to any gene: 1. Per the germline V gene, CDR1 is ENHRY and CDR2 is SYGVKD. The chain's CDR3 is CAISESSGRPYEQYF. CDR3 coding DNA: TGTGCCATCAGTGAGTCTAGCGGGAGGCCCTACGAGCAGTACTTC.

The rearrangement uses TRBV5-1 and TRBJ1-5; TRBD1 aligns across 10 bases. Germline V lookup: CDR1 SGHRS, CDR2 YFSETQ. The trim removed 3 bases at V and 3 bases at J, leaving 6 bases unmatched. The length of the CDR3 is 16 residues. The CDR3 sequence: CASSWGDRGTNQPQHF. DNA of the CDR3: TGCGCCAGCAGCTGGGGGGACAGGGGAACCAATCAGCCCCAGCATTTT.

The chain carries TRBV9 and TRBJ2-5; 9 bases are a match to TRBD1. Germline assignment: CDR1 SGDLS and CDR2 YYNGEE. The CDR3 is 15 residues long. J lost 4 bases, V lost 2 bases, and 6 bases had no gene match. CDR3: CASSVAGTGTETQYF. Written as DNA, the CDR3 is TGTGCCAGCAGCGTGGCCGGGACAGGGACAGAGACCCAGTACTTC.

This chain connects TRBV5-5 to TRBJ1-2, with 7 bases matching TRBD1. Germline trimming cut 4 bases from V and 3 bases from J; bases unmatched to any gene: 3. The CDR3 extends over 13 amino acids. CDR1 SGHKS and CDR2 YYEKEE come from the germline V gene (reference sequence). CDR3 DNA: TGTGCCAGCAGCGGGGGGACAGACTATGGCTACACCTTC. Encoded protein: CASSGGTDYGYTF.